These 3 T cell receptor beta chains were sequenced from one sample in a study of blood T cells in healthy people across ages. It was with a sample-barcoded 5' primer and a J-beta primer mix that a second PCR of about 6 to 12 cycles was run. TCRdb fed the 5' RACE reads into MiXCR, producing one record per CDR3 protein. In the table there are about 1 million distinct CDR3 sequences, over 35% of which are singletons. What was sequenced was blood. The receptors originated from a woman aged 55 to 70 in good health.

V usage is TRBV7-2 and J usage is TRBJ2-2; no clear D gene. The length of the CDR3 is 16 residues. The V gene lost 0 bases and the J gene lost 4 bases, with 12 bases spanning the gap. CDR1 is SGHTA, CDR2 FQGNSA, per germline. CDR3 sequence reads: CASSLAWAPSTGELFF. The CDR3 coding sequence is TGTGCCAGCAGCTTAGCTTGGGCCCCGTCCACCGGGGAGCTGTTTTTT.

This sequence joins TRBV14 and TRBJ2-7, with D perhaps matching TRBD2 (6 bases). The CDR3 sequence is 13 residues long. Trimming stripped 3 bases from V and 3 bases from J, with 9 bases between. Germline CDR1 reads SGHDN; CDR2 reads FVKESK. CDR3 amino acids: CASSQRGGYEQYF. The DNA for the CDR3 is TGTGCCAGCAGCCAGAGGGGAGGCTACGAGCAGTACTTC.

The V gene is TRBV20-1, the J gene TRBJ2-7; D uncertain. V was clipped by 6 bases and J by 0 bases, with 15 bases between them. This CDR3 contains 14 residues. Germline-derived CDR1 and CDR2 are DFQATT and SNEGSKA (reference sequence). This CDR3 is CSASDHHLSYEQYF. The DNA of the CDR3 is TGCAGTGCCTCGGACCATCACCTCTCCTACGAGCAGTACTTC.